Here is one T cell receptor (beta chain) with its context. Genomic DNA served as template for TCR beta VDJ and CDR3 profiling. TCRdb fed the reads into MiXCR, producing one record per CDR3 protein. Of under 75,000 distinct CDR3 sequences in the sample, approximately 54% are singletons; the top ten hold about 8.3%. V was trimmed by 5 bases and J by 2 bases, leaving 12 bases between them. Germline CDR1 KGHDR, CDR2 SFDVKD. This CDR3 is 15 amino acids long. The data derive from a study of CD8+CD57+ T cells in acquired aplastic anemia. Study information: Researchers reported that healthy donors averaged around 10 million reads for CD4+ cells.

The source is a human donor in good health, serving as a control. V and J are TRBV24-1 and TRBJ1-5; maybe TRBD1 (5 bases). What was sequenced was sorted CD4+, CD8+, or CD8+CD57+ T cells (not recorded which) from PBMCs. This chain's CDR3 is CATSAGGIGNQPQHF. The CDR3 coding sequence is TGTGCCACCAGTGCCGGGGGAATTGGCAATCAGCCCCAGCATTTT.